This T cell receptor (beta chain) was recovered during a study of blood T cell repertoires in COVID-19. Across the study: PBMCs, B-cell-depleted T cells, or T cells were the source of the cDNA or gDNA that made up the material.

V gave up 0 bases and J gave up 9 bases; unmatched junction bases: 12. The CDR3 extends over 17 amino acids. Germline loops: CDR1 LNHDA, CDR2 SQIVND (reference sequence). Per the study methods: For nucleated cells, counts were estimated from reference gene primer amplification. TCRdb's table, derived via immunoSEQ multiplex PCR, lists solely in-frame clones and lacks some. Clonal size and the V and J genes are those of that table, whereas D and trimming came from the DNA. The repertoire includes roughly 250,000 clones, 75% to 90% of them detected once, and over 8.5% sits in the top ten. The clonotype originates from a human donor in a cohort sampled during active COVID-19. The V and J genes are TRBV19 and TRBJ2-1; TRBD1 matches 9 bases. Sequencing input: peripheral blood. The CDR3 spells CASSIEPNRGPRGEQFF. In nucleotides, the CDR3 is TGTGCCAGTAGTATAGAACCCAACAGGGGGCCTCGGGGTGAGCAGTTCTTC.